This TCR beta chain was obtained from a study of Ad26.COV2.S vaccination and SARS-CoV-2 variants. At the level of the study: Ad26.COV2.S given intramuscularly, once or twice 56 days apart.

Study-wide results and limits: Marked by substantial breadth, spike-specific CD8+ and CD4+ T cell responses were reportedly seen after vaccination. Vaccinees showed greater spike-specific TCR breadth than placebo recipients.

The sample's treatment: around 19 received Ad26.COV2.S at low or high dose, single or two shots; about 5 received placebo; per-sample allocation not given. Sampling occurred on day 63 after the first vaccine or placebo injection. Germline V gene sequence: CDR1 SEHNR, CDR2 FQNEAQ (reference sequence). This CDR3 region has 17 residues. Germline trimming cut 5 bases from V and 1 base from J; bases unmatched to any gene: 8. Clones were read by immunoSEQ multiplex PCR, and TCRdb kept only the in-frame ones, dropping some. The table lists 300,000 to 500,000 clones, about 88% of them singletons, with 3.5% in the top ten. Comments on this clone: What it binds is unknown.

V and J are TRBV7-9 and TRBJ2-3, with TRBD2 matching over 11 bases. The sequence derives from a person aged 18-60 years who received the Ad26.COV2.S COVID-19 vaccine or a placebo. This specimen was peripheral blood, taken in a trial of Ad26.COV2.S vaccine versus placebo. CDR3 in DNA: TGTGCCAGCAGCCCTCGACTAGCGGGGCGGGGCACAGATACGCAGTATTTT. This codes for CASSPRLAGRGTDTQYF. The complete variable domain, with remaining parts taken from reference TRBV7-9 and TRBJ2-3, reads DTGVSQNPRHKITKRGQNVTFRCDPISEHNRLYWYRQTLGQGPEFLTYFQNEAQLEKSRLLSDRFSAERPKGSFSTLEIQRTEQGDSAMYLCASSPRLAGRGTDTQYFGPGTRLTVL.